The rows below give T cell receptor beta chains drawn from one sample of a study of shared clonotypes between healthy human individuals. This table comes from immunoSEQ multiplex PCR, and its TCRdb copy is limited to in-frame clones, with some not included. The sample yields some 490,000 clones, approximately 82% seen once. The sequencing input was PBMCs. The receptors were gathered from a middle-aged woman in good health. Some clones in this sample may be carry-over from other donors' samples. Both conserved end residues are part of each CDR3. The D gene is left open where the match is weak. Rows give clone size only sometimes, using once, few, many, or a class for an expanded clone.

CDR3nt | CDR3aa | v_gene | abundance | d_gene | j_gene
TGTGCCACCAGCAGAGATTTGGAGCCGACGAATGAGCAGTTCTTC | CATSRDLEPTNEQFF | TRBV15 | NA | NA | TRBJ2-1
TGTGCCATACTAAGACTAGCGGGACGTACCTACAATGAGCAGTTCTTC | CAILRLAGRTYNEQFF | TRBV2 | few | TRBD2 | TRBJ2-1
TGTGCCAGTAGTCCGGCACACAGGTTTCTATCCTACAATGAGCAGTTCTTC | CASSPAHRFLSYNEQFF | TRBV19 | once | NA | TRBJ2-1
TGTGCCACCAGCAGGGGGTCAAGAGCGCACGAGCAGTACTTC | CATSRGSRAHEQYF | TRBV15 | NA | NA | TRBJ2-7
TGTGCCAGCAGCTTTTGGGAAGAGACCCAGTACTTC | CASSFWEETQYF | TRBV7-9 | NA | NA | TRBJ2-5
TGTGCCAGCAGTTTATTCGCTGGCAATCAGCCCCAGCATTTT | CASSLFAGNQPQHF | TRBV28 | NA | NA | TRBJ1-5
TGTGCCAGTAGTTACTCGCCGGGGAGCGTCTACAATGAGCAGTTCTTC | CASSYSPGSVYNEQFF | TRBV19 | NA | NA | TRBJ2-1
TGTGCCAGCAGCCCGGGGACAGTCCAAGGGGGCTACACCTTC | CASSPGTVQGGYTF | TRBV11-2 | NA | TRBD1 | TRBJ1-2
TGTGCCAGCAGTGATGGCGAGCAGTACTTC | CASSDGEQYF | TRBV25-1 | NA | NA | TRBJ2-7
TGTGCCAGCAGCTTAGTTCCCCAGAACACTGAAGCTTTCTTT | CASSLVPQNTEAFF | TRBV11-2 | few | NA | TRBJ1-1
TGCGCCAGCAGCACGGGGGACAGGACTAACTATGGCTACACCTTC | CASSTGDRTNYGYTF | TRBV5-1 | NA | TRBD1 | TRBJ1-2
TGTGCCAGCTCTGCACAGCCGAACACTGAAGCTTTCTTT | CASSAQPNTEAFF | TRBV6-1 | NA | NA | TRBJ1-1
TGTGCCAGCACCTCAGTTTCGGCGGGAGGAAGGGATGAGCAGTTCTTC | CASTSVSAGGRDEQFF | TRBV11-2 | many | TRBD2 | TRBJ2-1
TGTGCCAGCAGCCCTGGACTAGCGGAGTACAATGAGCAGTTCTTC | CASSPGLAEYNEQFF | TRBV11-3 | NA | TRBD2 | TRBJ2-1
TGTGCCAGCAGCACAGGGACGGACTATGGCTACACCTTC | CASSTGTDYGYTF | TRBV21-1 | NA | NA | TRBJ1-2
TGTGCCAGCAGTTTAGTCCCTTACGAGCAGTACTTC | CASSLVPYEQYF | TRBV28 | NA | NA | TRBJ2-7
TGTGCCTGGAGTGTAGGGGGACTCTCCTACGAGCAGTACTTC | CAWSVGGLSYEQYF | TRBV30 | many | NA | TRBJ2-7
TGTGCCAGCAGCTCGGGGGTGTCCTACGAGCAGTACTTC | CASSSGVSYEQYF | TRBV28 | NA | NA | TRBJ2-7
TGTGCCAGCAGTAGACAGGGGGCGGACCACTATGGCTACACCTTC | CASSRQGADHYGYTF | TRBV2 | NA | TRBD1 | TRBJ1-2
TGTGCCAGCTCCAGTATCTACAATGAACAGTTCTTC | CASSSIYNEQFF | TRBV5-6 | NA | NA | TRBJ2-1
TGTGCCAGCAGGGGGGTATTTTACACAGATACGCAGTATTTT | CASRGVFYTDTQYF | TRBV27 | NA | NA | TRBJ2-3
TGTGCCAGCAGTTCCGACGCCGCCTCTTCGTACTTC | CASSSDAASSYF | TRBV6-1 | few | NA | TRBJ2-7
TGCAGCGTTGGGGCAGGGAGGGACACTGAAGCTTTCTTT | CSVGAGRDTEAFF | TRBV29-1 | few | NA | TRBJ1-1
TGTGCCAGCAGCGCAAACCTGGGAGGGTTCTCTGGAAACACCATATATTTT | CASSANLGGFSGNTIYF | TRBV9 | NA | NA | TRBJ1-3
TGTGCCAGCAGTGAGGCACAGGGGCCCGGTTGGGAAAAACTGTTTTTT | CASSEAQGPGWEKLFF | TRBV6-1 | NA | TRBD1 | TRBJ1-4
TGTGCCAGCAGCGACCAGCAGGCGGGAGGCTATGAGCAGTTCTTC | CASSDQQAGGYEQFF | TRBV9 | NA | TRBD2 | TRBJ2-1
TGTGCCAGCAGCTTTTCCGGGACGGGAAATGAAAAACTGTTTTTT | CASSFSGTGNEKLFF | TRBV5-5 | NA | NA | TRBJ1-4
TGTGCCAGCAGTGGCCCCGACAGGGTAGGGGGCCAAGAGACCCAGTACTTC | CASSGPDRVGGQETQYF | TRBV2 | NA | TRBD1 | TRBJ2-5
TGTGCCACCAGCAGAGATCTTCCGGGTAGCACAGATACGCAGTATTTT | CATSRDLPGSTDTQYF | TRBV15 | NA | NA | TRBJ2-3
TGTGCCAGCAGTGTTCCAGGGGGGCACTACGAGCAGTACTTC | CASSVPGGHYEQYF | TRBV2 | NA | NA | TRBJ2-7
TGTGCCAGCAGGGCCCAGGGCGCTAGCAATCAGCCCCAGCATTTT | CASRAQGASNQPQHF | TRBV2 | NA | NA | TRBJ1-5
TGTGCTAGTGGTTTGGCAGGGACTAGCTCCTACGAGCAGTACTTC | CASGLAGTSSYEQYF | TRBV12-5 | NA | TRBD2 | TRBJ2-7
TGTGCCAGCAGGGGACAGGGGAGCTCCTACGAGCAGTACTTC | CASRGQGSSYEQYF | TRBV21-1 | NA | NA | TRBJ2-7